These T cell receptor beta chains were read from a single sample in a study of CD8 T cells in ankylosing spondylitis. From the 5' RACE reads, TCRdb called clonotypes with MiXCR, one entry per CDR3 protein. Of almost 400,000 distinct CDR3 sequences in the sample, around 22% were seen once. The sample taken for sequencing was blood, either unsorted or a sorted T cell fraction (not recorded which). The origin of the receptors is a male donor with ankylosing spondylitis. Both conserved end residues are part of each CDR3. A D gene is named only where the DNA matches it firmly. Clone size appears in some rows only: once, few, many, or a class for an expanded clone.

D: -
V: TRBV30
J: TRBJ2-7
size: few
CDR3: CAWISPNPGEQYF
DNA: TGTGCCTGGATTAGTCCCAACCCGGGAGAGCAGTACTTC

D: -
V: TRBV7-2
J: TRBJ2-1
size: -
CDR3: CASSQWGNEQFF
DNA: TGTGCCAGCAGCCAATGGGGTAATGAGCAGTTCTTC

D: -
V: TRBV5-6
J: TRBJ1-1
size: once
CDR3: CASSLDVGGNTEAFF
DNA: TGTGCCAGCAGCTTGGACGTTGGAGGGAACACTGAAGCTTTCTTT

D: -
V: TRBV20-1
J: TRBJ2-2
size: few
CDR3: CSARGRRAGELFF
DNA: TGCAGTGCTAGAGGGCGGAGGGCCGGGGAGCTGTTTTTT

D: -
V: TRBV9
J: TRBJ2-1
size: -
CDR3: CASSLRDSNFEQFF
DNA: TGTGCCAGCAGCCTCCGGGACTCTAACTTTGAGCAGTTCTTC

D: -
V: TRBV3-1
J: TRBJ1-1
size: few
CDR3: CASSFRGRQNTEAFF
DNA: TGTGCCAGCAGCTTTAGAGGACGGCAGAACACTGAAGCTTTCTTT

D: -
V: TRBV12-3/TRBV12-4
J: TRBJ1-4
size: -
CDR3: CASSLTGLVEKLFF
DNA: TGTGCCAGCAGTCTTACAGGGTTGGTGGAAAAACTGTTTTTT

D: TRBD1
V: TRBV28
J: TRBJ1-5
size: -
CDR3: CASIVGTGGSNQPQHF
DNA: TGTGCCAGCATCGTGGGGACAGGTGGCAGCAATCAGCCCCAGCATTTT

D: TRBD2
V: TRBV18
J: TRBJ2-5
size: -
CDR3: CASSDELAGGRETQYF
DNA: TGTGCCAGCTCCGACGAACTAGCGGGAGGAAGAGAGACCCAGTACTTC

D: TRBD2
V: TRBV9
J: TRBJ2-5
size: few
CDR3: CASSATSGTMTQYF
DNA: TGTGCCAGCAGCGCAACTAGCGGAACCATGACCCAGTACTTC